This T cell receptor (beta chain) was sequenced in a study of T cell responses to AZD1222 COVID-19 vaccine. Findings and caveats of the study: Repertoire sampling happened only post peak T cell response. White British people made up most donors, females outnumbered males, and clonal diversity was possibly underestimated. Reportedly, nearly half the spike-specific TCRs target unmutated variant regions. A rise in Spike-specific TCR breadth and depth followed two AZD1222 doses.

Germline CDR1 is MDHEN and CDR2 is SYDVKM. The CDR3 spans 16 residues. The junction had 9 bases not matched to a gene; V was cut back by 5 bases and J by 0 bases. Profiled with immunoSEQ multiplex PCR; TCRdb holds only in-frame clones, not every one. Among 150,000 to 200,000 clones listed, 85% to 95% were seen once. On this clone itself: Its specificity is unknown.

The origin of this receptor is an adult in good health. The chain couples TRBV28 to TRBJ2-7, with 8 bases aligning to TRBD2. Here the sequenced sample was peripheral blood, taken on day 0 of AZD1222 vaccination. CDR3 region: CASSPYRAGGSYEQYF. The CDR3 DNA sequence: TGTGCCAGCAGTCCCTATAGGGCGGGAGGCTCCTACGAGCAGTACTTC.